Listed below are T cell receptor beta chains from one sample, sequenced in a study of vaccination effects on CD4 cells after COVID-19. These TCRs' antigens remain unknown. Only in-frame clones appear in the TCRdb table, and some are missing; sequencing was by immunoSEQ multiplex PCR. Of under 40,000 clones listed, about 80% are singletons. Material: CD4+ T cells from PBMCs cultured with HCoV-NL63 spike peptides, obtained after COVID-19 vaccination. The receptors were gathered from a human donor who received a COVID-19 vaccine. Some clones in this sample may be carry-over from other donors' samples. CDR3s include the opening cysteine and the closing phenylalanine or tryptophan. D genes are given only for firm matches. Clone size appears in some rows only: once, few, many, or a class for an expanded clone.

CDR3nt: TGTGCCAGCAGCTTAGAAAGGGGAAACACCATATATTTT
CDR3aa: CASSLERGNTIYF
j_gene: TRBJ1-3
v_gene: TRBV7-3
abundance: once
d_gene: -

CDR3nt: TGCGCCAGCAGCCAAGCTAAGCTGGCGGGGTCTTACAATGAGCAGTTCTTC
CDR3aa: CASSQAKLAGSYNEQFF
j_gene: TRBJ2-1
v_gene: TRBV4-1
abundance: medium-sized
d_gene: -

CDR3nt: TGCGCCAGCAGCTTGGACAGCCACACAGATACGCAGTATTTT
CDR3aa: CASSLDSHTDTQYF
j_gene: TRBJ2-3
v_gene: TRBV5-1
abundance: -
d_gene: -

CDR3nt: TGTGCCAGCAGTTTCGCGGGGCAGGGCATAGGGATGAATGAGCAGTTCTTC
CDR3aa: CASSFAGQGIGMNEQFF
j_gene: TRBJ2-1
v_gene: TRBV28
abundance: -
d_gene: -

CDR3nt: TGTGCCAGCAGTCGGAGCGGGGGCCTATCCTACAATGAGCAGTTCTTC
CDR3aa: CASSRSGGLSYNEQFF
j_gene: TRBJ2-1
v_gene: TRBV27
abundance: few
d_gene: TRBD2

CDR3nt: TGTGCCAGCAGCCCCCGATCCTCTGGGGCCAACGTCCTGACTTTC
CDR3aa: CASSPRSSGANVLTF
j_gene: TRBJ2-6
v_gene: TRBV7-2
abundance: once
d_gene: -

CDR3nt: TGTGCCAGCAGCAACGGACAGCCCACTGAAGCTTTCTTT
CDR3aa: CASSNGQPTEAFF
j_gene: TRBJ1-1
v_gene: TRBV7-2
abundance: -
d_gene: -

CDR3nt: TGTGCCAGCATGTGGGACAGCCTCTACAATGAGCAGTTCTTC
CDR3aa: CASMWDSLYNEQFF
j_gene: TRBJ2-1
v_gene: TRBV7-9
abundance: -
d_gene: TRBD1

CDR3nt: TGTGCCAGCAGCCATGATGCCCGAGGGCAGGGCTATGGCTACACCTTC
CDR3aa: CASSHDARGQGYGYTF
j_gene: TRBJ1-2
v_gene: TRBV3-1/TRBV3-2
abundance: -
d_gene: -

CDR3nt: TGTGCCAACAGTGAGACAGACTATGGCTACACCTTC
CDR3aa: CANSETDYGYTF
j_gene: TRBJ1-2
v_gene: TRBV2
abundance: few
d_gene: -

CDR3nt: TGTGCCAGCAGTCCGCGAAGGGGAGGTGAAGCTTTCTTT
CDR3aa: CASSPRRGGEAFF
j_gene: TRBJ1-1
v_gene: TRBV6-6
abundance: -
d_gene: -

CDR3nt: TGCGCCAGCAGTCAACAGGGGGTGGACGAGCGGGGGCCGGGGCATGAGCAGTTCTTC
CDR3aa: CASSQQGVDERGPGHEQFF
j_gene: TRBJ2-1
v_gene: TRBV23-1
abundance: -
d_gene: -

CDR3nt: TGTGCCAGCAGCGGACGGGCGAGGGGGGCTGAGCAGTTCTTC
CDR3aa: CASSGRARGAEQFF
j_gene: TRBJ2-1
v_gene: TRBV5-6
abundance: -
d_gene: -

CDR3nt: TGTGCCACCAGCAGGGATTCCACAGGGTCGGTAGAGACCCAGTACTTC
CDR3aa: CATSRDSTGSVETQYF
j_gene: TRBJ2-5
v_gene: TRBV15
abundance: -
d_gene: -

CDR3nt: TGTGCCAGCAGCGGAGACCTGGGACAGTGGGAGAATGAAGCTTTCTTT
CDR3aa: CASSGDLGQWENEAFF
j_gene: TRBJ1-1
v_gene: TRBV11-1
abundance: -
d_gene: TRBD1

CDR3nt: TGCGCCAGCAGCCAACAGGGGGGCGATCAGCCCCAGCATTTT
CDR3aa: CASSQQGGDQPQHF
j_gene: TRBJ1-5
v_gene: TRBV5-1
abundance: -
d_gene: TRBD1

CDR3nt: TGTGCCAGCAGTTTTCGTGGTCGGGAGACCCAGTACTTC
CDR3aa: CASSFRGRETQYF
j_gene: TRBJ2-5
v_gene: TRBV27
abundance: -
d_gene: -

CDR3nt: TGTGCCAGCAGCCCCACCATTTTGAGCGGGGGGTTGAACACCGGGGAGCTGTTTTTT
CDR3aa: CASSPTILSGGLNTGELFF
j_gene: TRBJ2-2
v_gene: TRBV5-5
abundance: once
d_gene: TRBD2

CDR3nt: TGTGCCAGCGCGATGCGGGGGGCGAATGAGCAGTTCTTC
CDR3aa: CASAMRGANEQFF
j_gene: TRBJ2-1
v_gene: TRBV7-8
abundance: -
d_gene: TRBD2

CDR3nt: TGTGCCAGCAGTCCAGGGAGGGGCAATCAGCCCCAGCATTTT
CDR3aa: CASSPGRGNQPQHF
j_gene: TRBJ1-5
v_gene: TRBV27
abundance: -
d_gene: -

CDR3nt: TGTGCCAGCAGCTTGGTTTCGGGCCTGAACACTGAAGCTTTCTTT
CDR3aa: CASSLVSGLNTEAFF
j_gene: TRBJ1-1
v_gene: TRBV5-6
abundance: -
d_gene: -

CDR3nt: TGTGCCTGGAGTGGGACAGGGGTGAATCAGCCCCAGCATTTT
CDR3aa: CAWSGTGVNQPQHF
j_gene: TRBJ1-5
v_gene: TRBV30
abundance: -
d_gene: TRBD1

CDR3nt: TGTGCCACCAGTCAAGGGGCCGAGACCCAGTACTTC
CDR3aa: CATSQGAETQYF
j_gene: TRBJ2-5
v_gene: TRBV24-1
abundance: -
d_gene: -

CDR3nt: TGTGCCAGCAGTGATGGAGGCCAAGAGACCCAGTACTTC
CDR3aa: CASSDGGQETQYF
j_gene: TRBJ2-5
v_gene: TRBV6-1
abundance: -
d_gene: -

CDR3nt: TGTGCCACCAGCAGAGTCGACCGCACAGATACGCAGTATTTT
CDR3aa: CATSRVDRTDTQYF
j_gene: TRBJ2-3
v_gene: TRBV15
abundance: -
d_gene: -

CDR3nt: TGTGCCACCAGTTCGGGCAGGGGGTTTAACACCATATATTTT
CDR3aa: CATSSGRGFNTIYF
j_gene: TRBJ1-3
v_gene: TRBV24-1
abundance: -
d_gene: TRBD1

CDR3nt: TGTGCCAGCACGAACTTAATTATGAACACTGAAGCTTTCTTT
CDR3aa: CASTNLIMNTEAFF
j_gene: TRBJ1-1
v_gene: TRBV28
abundance: -
d_gene: -

CDR3nt: TGTGCCAGCAGCGGTGACAGGGTTCAGCCCCAGCATTTT
CDR3aa: CASSGDRVQPQHF
j_gene: TRBJ1-5
v_gene: TRBV7-2
abundance: -
d_gene: TRBD1

CDR3nt: TGTGGACCTGTTTTGGAAAAACTGTTTTTT
CDR3aa: CGPVLEKLFF
j_gene: TRBJ1-4
v_gene: TRBV21-1
abundance: once
d_gene: -

CDR3nt: TGCGCCAGCAGTCGGACAGGGGATCAGCCCCAGCATTTT
CDR3aa: CASSRTGDQPQHF
j_gene: TRBJ1-5
v_gene: TRBV10-2
abundance: -
d_gene: TRBD1

CDR3nt: TGCGCCAGCAGCCAAGACGCGGCGTATAGCAATCAGCCCCAGCATTTT
CDR3aa: CASSQDAAYSNQPQHF
j_gene: TRBJ1-5
v_gene: TRBV4-3
abundance: -
d_gene: -

CDR3nt: TGTGCCAGCAGTTTGCCGGACAGGGTTGCTTTCTTT
CDR3aa: CASSLPDRVAFF
j_gene: TRBJ1-1
v_gene: TRBV6-6
abundance: few
d_gene: TRBD1

CDR3nt: TGTGCCAGCAGCTCCGATCCGAGACAGGAGGGGTATAATTCACCCCTCCACTTT
CDR3aa: CASSSDPRQEGYNSPLHF
j_gene: TRBJ1-6
v_gene: TRBV6-2/TRBV6-3
abundance: -
d_gene: -

CDR3nt: TGTGCCTGGAGTTCCTACGGACAGGGGGTTCAGCCCCAGCATTTT
CDR3aa: CAWSSYGQGVQPQHF
j_gene: TRBJ1-5
v_gene: TRBV30
abundance: -
d_gene: TRBD1

CDR3nt: TGCAGCGTTGTCCCAGGGGGAGGATTTACAGATACGCAGTATTTT
CDR3aa: CSVVPGGGFTDTQYF
j_gene: TRBJ2-3
v_gene: TRBV29-1
abundance: -
d_gene: -

CDR3nt: TGTGCCAGCAGTCCCATGCGAAGGTCCCTCCACTTT
CDR3aa: CASSPMRRSLHF
j_gene: TRBJ1-6
v_gene: TRBV28
abundance: few
d_gene: -

CDR3nt: TGTGCCAGCAGCTTGGCCGGGACAGAGTTGAACACTGAAGCTTTCTTT
CDR3aa: CASSLAGTELNTEAFF
j_gene: TRBJ1-1
v_gene: TRBV5-6
abundance: -
d_gene: TRBD1

CDR3nt: TGTGCCAGCAGACATGCTGGGACAGGGGGATTCCATGAGCAGTTCTTC
CDR3aa: CASRHAGTGGFHEQFF
j_gene: TRBJ2-1
v_gene: TRBV7-2
abundance: -
d_gene: TRBD1

CDR3nt: TGTGCCAGCAGTTACTTTGAGGTAGATACGCAGTATTTT
CDR3aa: CASSYFEVDTQYF
j_gene: TRBJ2-3
v_gene: TRBV6-6
abundance: -
d_gene: -

CDR3nt: TGTGCCAGCAGCTCTGGTTCATTTGATCAGCCCCAGCATTTT
CDR3aa: CASSSGSFDQPQHF
j_gene: TRBJ1-5
v_gene: TRBV11-2
abundance: -
d_gene: -

CDR3nt: TGTGCCAGCAGCGACAGACAGGGGGCGAACACTGAAGCTTTCTTT
CDR3aa: CASSDRQGANTEAFF
j_gene: TRBJ1-1
v_gene: TRBV9
abundance: -
d_gene: TRBD1

CDR3nt: TGTGCCAGCAGTTTTCGAGGGCCATCCTCTGGAAACACCATATATTTT
CDR3aa: CASSFRGPSSGNTIYF
j_gene: TRBJ1-3
v_gene: TRBV27
abundance: -
d_gene: -